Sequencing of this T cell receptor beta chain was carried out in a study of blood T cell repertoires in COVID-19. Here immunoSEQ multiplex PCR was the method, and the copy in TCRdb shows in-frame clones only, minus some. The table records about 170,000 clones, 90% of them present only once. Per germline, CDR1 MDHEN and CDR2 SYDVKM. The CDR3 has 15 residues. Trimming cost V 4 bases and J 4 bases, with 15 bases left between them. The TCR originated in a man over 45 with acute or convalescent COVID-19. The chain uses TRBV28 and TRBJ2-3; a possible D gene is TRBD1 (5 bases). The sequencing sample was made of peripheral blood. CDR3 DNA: TGTGCCAGCAGTTCAGGGTATGGTCACCCAGATACGCAGTATTTT. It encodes CASSSGYGHPDTQYF.